This TCR beta chain was retrieved from a study of identical twins. The CDR3 totals 14 residues. The V gene's germline CDR1 is MNHEY and CDR2 SMNVEV (reference sequence). Trimming took 6 bases from V and 2 from J, leaving 13 bases between them. Donors uniformly comprised healthy Caucasians. In its sample, this clonotype was seen a few times. TCRdb ran MiXCR on the 5' RACE reads and lists one entry per CDR3 protein. The sample includes a few hundred thousand distinct CDR3 sequences, more than 13% of them seen just once. This sample also belongs to another study, concerning yellow fever vaccine responses in identical twins.

The sample consisted of CD4+ T cells sorted from blood. This clonotype was sampled from a woman between 18 and 29 years old in good health. The chain uses TRBV27 and TRBJ2-5; weak D call: TRBD2 (5 bases). The DNA for the CDR3 is TGTGCCAGCAGAGAGGACTTTCAACAAGAGACCCAGTACTTC. Translation: CASREDFQQETQYF.